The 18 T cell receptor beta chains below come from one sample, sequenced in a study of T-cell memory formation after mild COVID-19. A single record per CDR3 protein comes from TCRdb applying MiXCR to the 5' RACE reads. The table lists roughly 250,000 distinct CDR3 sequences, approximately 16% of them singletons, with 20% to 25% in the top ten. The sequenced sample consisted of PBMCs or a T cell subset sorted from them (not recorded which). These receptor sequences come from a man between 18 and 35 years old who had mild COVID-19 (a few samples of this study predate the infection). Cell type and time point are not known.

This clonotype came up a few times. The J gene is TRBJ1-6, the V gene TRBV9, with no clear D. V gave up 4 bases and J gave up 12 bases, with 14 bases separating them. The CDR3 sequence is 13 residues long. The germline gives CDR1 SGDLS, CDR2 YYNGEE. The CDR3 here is CASSLGPQEPLHF. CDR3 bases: TGTGCCAGCAGCTTAGGACCCCAAGAACCCCTCCACTTT.

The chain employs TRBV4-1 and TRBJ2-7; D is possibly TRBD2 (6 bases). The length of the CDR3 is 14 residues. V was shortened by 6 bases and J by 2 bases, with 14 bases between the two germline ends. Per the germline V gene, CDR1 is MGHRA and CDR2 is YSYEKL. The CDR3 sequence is CASRPLEGPYEQYF. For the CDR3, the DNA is TGCGCCAGCAGACCCTTGGAGGGCCCCTACGAGCAGTACTTC.

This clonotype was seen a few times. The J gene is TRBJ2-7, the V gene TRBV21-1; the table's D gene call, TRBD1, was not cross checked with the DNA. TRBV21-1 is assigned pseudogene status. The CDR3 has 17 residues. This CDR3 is CASSEFSRTTLSYEQYV. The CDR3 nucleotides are TGTGCCAGCAGCGAATTTTCACGGACAACCCTCTCCTACGAGCAGTACGTC.

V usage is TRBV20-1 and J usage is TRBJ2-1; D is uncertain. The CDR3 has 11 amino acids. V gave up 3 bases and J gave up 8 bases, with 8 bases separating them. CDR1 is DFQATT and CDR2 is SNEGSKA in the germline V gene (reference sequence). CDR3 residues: CSASTGHEQFF. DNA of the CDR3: TGCAGTGCTAGCACTGGCCATGAGCAGTTCTTC.

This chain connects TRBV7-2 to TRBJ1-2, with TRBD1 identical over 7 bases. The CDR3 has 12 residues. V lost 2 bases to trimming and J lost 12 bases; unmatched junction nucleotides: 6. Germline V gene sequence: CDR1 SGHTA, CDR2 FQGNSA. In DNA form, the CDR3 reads TGTGCCAGCAGCTTAATGGACAGGTTCAACACCTTC. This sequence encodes CASSLMDRFNTF. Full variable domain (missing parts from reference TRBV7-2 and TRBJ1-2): GAGVSQSPSNKVTEKGKDVELRCDPISGHTALYWYRQSLGQGLEFLIYFQGNSAPDKSGLPSDRFSAERTGGSVSTLTIQRTQQEDSAVYLCASSLMDRFNTFGSGTRLTVV.

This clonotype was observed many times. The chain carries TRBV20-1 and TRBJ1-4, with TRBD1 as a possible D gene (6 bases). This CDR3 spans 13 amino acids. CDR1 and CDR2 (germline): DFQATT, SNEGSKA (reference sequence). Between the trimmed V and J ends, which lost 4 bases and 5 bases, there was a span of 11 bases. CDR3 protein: CSAKGGPNEKLFF. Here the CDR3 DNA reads TGCAGTGCTAAGGGGGGTCCCAATGAAAAACTGTTTTTT.

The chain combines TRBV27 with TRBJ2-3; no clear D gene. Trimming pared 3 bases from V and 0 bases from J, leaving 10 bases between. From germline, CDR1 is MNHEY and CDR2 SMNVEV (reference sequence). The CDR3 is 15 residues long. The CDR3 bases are TGTGCCAGCAGTTTCGGTTCTTCTAGCACAGATACGCAGTATTTT. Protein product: CASSFGSSSTDTQYF.

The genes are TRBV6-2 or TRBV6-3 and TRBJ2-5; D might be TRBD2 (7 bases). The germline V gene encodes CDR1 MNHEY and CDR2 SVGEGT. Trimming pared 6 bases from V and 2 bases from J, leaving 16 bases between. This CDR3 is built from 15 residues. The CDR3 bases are TGTGCCAGCAGCACTGTGGGGGGGGCTCAAGAGACCCAGTACTTC. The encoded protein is CASSTVGGAQETQYF.

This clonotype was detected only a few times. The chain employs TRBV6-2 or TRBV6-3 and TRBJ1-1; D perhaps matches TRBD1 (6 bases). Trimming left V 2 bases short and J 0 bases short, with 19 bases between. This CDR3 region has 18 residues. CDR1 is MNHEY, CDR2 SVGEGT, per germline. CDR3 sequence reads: CASSYPHRVGPMNTEAFF. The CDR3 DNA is TGTGCCAGCAGTTACCCGCACAGGGTGGGTCCCATGAACACTGAAGCTTTCTTT.

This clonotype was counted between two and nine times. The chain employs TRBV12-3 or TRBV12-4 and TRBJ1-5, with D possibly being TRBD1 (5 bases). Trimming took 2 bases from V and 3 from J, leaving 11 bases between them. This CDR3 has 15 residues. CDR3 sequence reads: CASSLRGSLNQPQHF. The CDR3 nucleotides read TGTGCCAGCAGTTTAAGGGGATCCCTCAATCAGCCCCAGCATTTT.

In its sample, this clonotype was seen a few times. DNA for the CDR3: TGTGCCAGCAGCTATCACCGCGGGGCCCGCGGAGATACGCAGTATTTT. It encodes CASSYHRGARGDTQYF. The chain joins TRBV11-2 to TRBJ2-3, with a weak D call TRBD2 (6 bases). Germline-derived CDR1 and CDR2 are SGHAT and FQNNGV. This CDR3 has 16 amino acids. V was trimmed by 4 bases and J by 5 bases, leaving 19 bases between them.

The CDR3 protein is CASTKRTRLIDEQFF. CDR3 DNA sequence: TGTGCCAGCACCAAAAGGACTCGCCTAATCGATGAGCAGTTCTTC. The J gene is TRBJ2-1, the V gene TRBV7-2, with D perhaps TRBD2 (5 bases). Germline values: CDR1 SGHTA, CDR2 FQGNSA. The CDR3 is 15 amino acids. Deletions cut 7 bases from V and 8 bases from J, with 21 bases between.

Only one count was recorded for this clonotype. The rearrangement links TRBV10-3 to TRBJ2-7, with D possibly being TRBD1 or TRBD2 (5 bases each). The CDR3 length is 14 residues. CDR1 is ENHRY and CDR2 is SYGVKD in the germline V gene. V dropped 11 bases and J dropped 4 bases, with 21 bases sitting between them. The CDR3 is CAAQVGAGEYEQYF. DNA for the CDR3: TGTGCCGCACAGGTCGGGGCTGGGGAATACGAGCAGTACTTC.

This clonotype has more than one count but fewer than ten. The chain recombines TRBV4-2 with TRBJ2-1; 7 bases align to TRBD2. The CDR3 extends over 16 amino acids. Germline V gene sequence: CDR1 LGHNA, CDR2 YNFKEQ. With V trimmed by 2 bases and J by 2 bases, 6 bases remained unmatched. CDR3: CASSQTGGGPYNEQFF. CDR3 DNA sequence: TGTGCCAGCAGCCAAACCGGGGGAGGGCCCTACAATGAGCAGTTCTTC.

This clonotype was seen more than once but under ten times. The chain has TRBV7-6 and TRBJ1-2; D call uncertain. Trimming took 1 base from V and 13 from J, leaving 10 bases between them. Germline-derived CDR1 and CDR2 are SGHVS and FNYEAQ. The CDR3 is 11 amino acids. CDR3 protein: CASSLDRVLTF. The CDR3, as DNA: TGTGCCAGCAGCTTAGACCGGGTCCTCACCTTC. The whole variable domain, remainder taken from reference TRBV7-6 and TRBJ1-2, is GAGVSQSPRYKVTKRGQDVALRCDPISGHVSLYWYRQALGQGPEFLTYFNYEAQQDKSGLPNDRFSAERPEGSISTLTIQRTEQRDSAMYRCASSLDRVLTFGSGTRLTVV.

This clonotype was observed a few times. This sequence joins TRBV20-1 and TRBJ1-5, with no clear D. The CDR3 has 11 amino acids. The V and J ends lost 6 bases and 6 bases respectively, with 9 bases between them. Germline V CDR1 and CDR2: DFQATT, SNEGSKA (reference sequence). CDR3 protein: CSAAAGQPQHF. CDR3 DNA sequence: TGCAGTGCGGCGGCAGGTCAGCCCCAGCATTTT.

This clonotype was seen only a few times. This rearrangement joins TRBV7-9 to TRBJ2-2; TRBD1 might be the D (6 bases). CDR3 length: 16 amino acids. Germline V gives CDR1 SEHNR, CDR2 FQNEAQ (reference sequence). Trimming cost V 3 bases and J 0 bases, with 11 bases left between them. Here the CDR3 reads CASSFTGSTNTGELFF. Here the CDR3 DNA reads TGTGCCAGCAGCTTCACAGGGTCCACGAACACCGGGGAGCTGTTTTTT.

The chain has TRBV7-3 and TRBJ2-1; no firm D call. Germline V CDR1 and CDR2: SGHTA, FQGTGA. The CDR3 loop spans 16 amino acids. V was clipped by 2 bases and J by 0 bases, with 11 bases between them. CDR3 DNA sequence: TGTGCCAGCAGCTTAGGGGTAGCTGACTCCTACAATGAGCAGTTCTTC. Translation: CASSLGVADSYNEQFF.